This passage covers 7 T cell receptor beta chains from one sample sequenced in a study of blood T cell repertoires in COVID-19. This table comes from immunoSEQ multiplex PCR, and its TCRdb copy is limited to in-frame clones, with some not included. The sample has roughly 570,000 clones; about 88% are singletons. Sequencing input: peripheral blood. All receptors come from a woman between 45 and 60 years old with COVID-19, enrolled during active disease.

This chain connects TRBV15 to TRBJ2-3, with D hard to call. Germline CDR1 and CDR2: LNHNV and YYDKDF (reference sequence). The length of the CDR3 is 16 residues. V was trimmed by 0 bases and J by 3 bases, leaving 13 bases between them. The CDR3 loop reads CATSRDLTGGTDTQYF. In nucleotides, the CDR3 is TGTGCCACCAGCAGAGATTTGACGGGTGGAACAGATACGCAGTATTTT.

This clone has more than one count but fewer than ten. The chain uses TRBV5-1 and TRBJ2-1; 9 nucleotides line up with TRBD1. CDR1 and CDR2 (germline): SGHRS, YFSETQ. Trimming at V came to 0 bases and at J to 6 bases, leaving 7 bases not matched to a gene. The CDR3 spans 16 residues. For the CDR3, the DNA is TGCGCCAGCAGCTTGGTGGGGGGACAGGGAGGCAATGAGCAGTTCTTC. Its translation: CASSLVGGQGGNEQFF.

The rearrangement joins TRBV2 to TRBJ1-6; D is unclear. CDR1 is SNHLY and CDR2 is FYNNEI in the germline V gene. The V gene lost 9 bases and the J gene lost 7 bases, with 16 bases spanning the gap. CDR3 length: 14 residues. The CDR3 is CASNVIRGNSPLHF. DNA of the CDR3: TGTGCCAGTAATGTCATAAGAGGGAATTCACCCCTCCACTTT.

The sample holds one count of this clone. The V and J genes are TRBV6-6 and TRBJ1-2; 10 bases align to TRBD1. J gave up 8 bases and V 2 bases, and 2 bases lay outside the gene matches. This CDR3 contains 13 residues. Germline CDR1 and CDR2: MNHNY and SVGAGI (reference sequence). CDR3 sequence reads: CASSYDRGQGYTF. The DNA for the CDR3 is TGTGCCAGCAGTTACGACAGGGGGCAAGGCTACACCTTC.

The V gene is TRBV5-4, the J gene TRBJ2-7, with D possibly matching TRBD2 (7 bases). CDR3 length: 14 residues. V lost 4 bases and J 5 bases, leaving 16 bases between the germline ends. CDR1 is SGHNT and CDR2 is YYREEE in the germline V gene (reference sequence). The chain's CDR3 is CASSLWGGADEQYF. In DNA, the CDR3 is TGTGCCAGCAGCCTATGGGGGGGCGCGGACGAGCAGTACTTC.

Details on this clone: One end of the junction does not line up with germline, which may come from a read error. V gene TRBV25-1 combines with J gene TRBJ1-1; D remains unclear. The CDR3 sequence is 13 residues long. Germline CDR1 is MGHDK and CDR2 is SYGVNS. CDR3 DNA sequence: TGTGCCAGCAGTGATTTATTTGACACCGAAGCTTTCTTT. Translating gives CASSDLFDTEAFF.

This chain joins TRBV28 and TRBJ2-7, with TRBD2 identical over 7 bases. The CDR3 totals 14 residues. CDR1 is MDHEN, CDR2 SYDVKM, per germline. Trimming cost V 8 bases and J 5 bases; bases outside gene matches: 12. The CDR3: CASGPGTIKNEQYF. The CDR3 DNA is TGTGCCAGCGGCCCTGGGACTATCAAAAACGAGCAGTACTTC.